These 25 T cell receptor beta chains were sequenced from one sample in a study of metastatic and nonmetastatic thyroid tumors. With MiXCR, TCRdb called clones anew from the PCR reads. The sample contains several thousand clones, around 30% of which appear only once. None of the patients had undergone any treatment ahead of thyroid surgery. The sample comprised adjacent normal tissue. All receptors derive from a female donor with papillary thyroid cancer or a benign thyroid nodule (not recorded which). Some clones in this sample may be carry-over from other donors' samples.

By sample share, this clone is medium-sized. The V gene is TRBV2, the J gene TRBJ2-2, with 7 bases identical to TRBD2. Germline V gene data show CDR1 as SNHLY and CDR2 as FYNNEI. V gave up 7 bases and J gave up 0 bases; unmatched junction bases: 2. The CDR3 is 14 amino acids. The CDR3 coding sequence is TGTGCCAGCAACGGGAGGACGAACACCGGGGAGCTGTTTTTT. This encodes CASNGRTNTGELFF.

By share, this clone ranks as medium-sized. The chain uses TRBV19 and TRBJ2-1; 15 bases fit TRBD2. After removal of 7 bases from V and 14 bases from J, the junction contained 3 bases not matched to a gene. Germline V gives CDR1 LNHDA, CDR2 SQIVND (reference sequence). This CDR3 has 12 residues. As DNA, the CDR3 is TGTGCCAGTACCGGGACTAGCGGGAGGAAGTTCTTC. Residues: CASTGTSGRKFF. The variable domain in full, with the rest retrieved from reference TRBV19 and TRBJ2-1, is DGGITQSPKYLFRKEGQNVTLSCEQNLNHDAMYWYRQDPGQGLRLIYYSQIVNDFQKGDIAEGYSVSREKKESFPLTVTSAQKNPTAFYLCASTGTSGRKFFGPGTRLTVL.

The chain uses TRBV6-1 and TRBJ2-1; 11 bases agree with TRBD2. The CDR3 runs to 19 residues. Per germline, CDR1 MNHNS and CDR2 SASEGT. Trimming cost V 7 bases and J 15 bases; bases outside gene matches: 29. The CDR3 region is CASTPGLGLAALGDIVVFF. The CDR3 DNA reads TGTGCCAGCACCCCCGGGTTGGGACTAGCGGCCCTCGGGGACATTGTGGTGTTCTTC.

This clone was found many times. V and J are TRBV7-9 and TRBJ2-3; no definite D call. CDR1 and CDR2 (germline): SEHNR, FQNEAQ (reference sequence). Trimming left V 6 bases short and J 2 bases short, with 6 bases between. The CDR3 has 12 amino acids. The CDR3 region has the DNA TGTGCCAGCAGACCCTACACAGATACGCAGTATTTT. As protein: CASRPYTDTQYF.

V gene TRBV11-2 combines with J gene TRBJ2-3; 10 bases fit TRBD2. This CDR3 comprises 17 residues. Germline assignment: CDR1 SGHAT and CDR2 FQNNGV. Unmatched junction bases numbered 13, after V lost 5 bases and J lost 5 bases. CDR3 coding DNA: TGTGCCAGCAGCCGTAATCGGGCTAGCGGGGGTGGAGATACGCAGTATTTT. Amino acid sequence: CASSRNRASGGGDTQYF.

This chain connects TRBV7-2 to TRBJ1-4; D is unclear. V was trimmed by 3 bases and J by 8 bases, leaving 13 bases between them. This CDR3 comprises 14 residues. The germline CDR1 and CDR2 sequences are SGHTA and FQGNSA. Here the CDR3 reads CASSFGIGNEKLFF. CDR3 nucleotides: TGTGCCAGCAGCTTTGGGATAGGAAACGAAAAACTGTTTTTT. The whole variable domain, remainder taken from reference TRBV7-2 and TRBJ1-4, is GAGVSQSPSNKVTEKGKDVELRCDPISGHTALYWYRQSLGQGLEFLIYFQGNSAPDKSGLPSDRFSAERTGGSVSTLTIQRTQQEDSAVYLCASSFGIGNEKLFFGSGTQLSVL.

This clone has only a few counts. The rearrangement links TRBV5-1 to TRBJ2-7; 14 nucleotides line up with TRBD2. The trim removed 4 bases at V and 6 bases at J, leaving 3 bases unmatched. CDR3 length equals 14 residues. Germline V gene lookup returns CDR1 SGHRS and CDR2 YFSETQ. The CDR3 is CASSPGLAGAEQYF. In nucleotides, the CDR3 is TGCGCCAGCAGCCCGGGACTAGCGGGGGCCGAGCAGTACTTC. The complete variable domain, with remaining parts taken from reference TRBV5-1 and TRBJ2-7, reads KAGVTQTPRYLIKTRGQQVTLSCSPISGHRSVSWYQQTPGQGLQFLFEYFSETQRNKGNFPGRFSGRQFSNSRSEMNVSTLELGDSALYLCASSPGLAGAEQYFGPGTRLTVT.

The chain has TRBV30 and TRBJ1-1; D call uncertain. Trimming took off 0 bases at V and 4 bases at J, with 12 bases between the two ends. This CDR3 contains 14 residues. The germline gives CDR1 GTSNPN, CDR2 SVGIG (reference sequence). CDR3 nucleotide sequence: TGTGCCTGGAGTGTATGGGGTGGTGCCACTGAAGCTTTCTTT. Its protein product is CAWSVWGGATEAFF.

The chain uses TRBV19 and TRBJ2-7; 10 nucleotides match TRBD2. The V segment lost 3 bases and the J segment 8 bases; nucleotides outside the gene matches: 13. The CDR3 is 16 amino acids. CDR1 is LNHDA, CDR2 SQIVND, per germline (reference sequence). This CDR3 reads CASSIAAGGTKVKQYF. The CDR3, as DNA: TGTGCCAGTAGTATCGCAGCGGGGGGGACCAAAGTAAAGCAGTACTTC.

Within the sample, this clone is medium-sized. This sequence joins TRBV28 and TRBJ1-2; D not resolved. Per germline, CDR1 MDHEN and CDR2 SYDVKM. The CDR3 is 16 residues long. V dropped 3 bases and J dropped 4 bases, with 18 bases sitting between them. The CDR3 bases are TGTGCCAGCAGTTTGGGCGGGATGACAACGATCTATGGCTACACCTTC. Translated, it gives CASSLGGMTTIYGYTF.

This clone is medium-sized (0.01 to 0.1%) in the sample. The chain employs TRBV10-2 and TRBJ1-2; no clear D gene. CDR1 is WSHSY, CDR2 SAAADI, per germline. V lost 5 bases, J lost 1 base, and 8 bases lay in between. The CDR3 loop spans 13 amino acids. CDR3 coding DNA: TGCGCCAGCAGTCTAGGATTTAACTATGGCTACACCTTC. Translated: CASSLGFNYGYTF.

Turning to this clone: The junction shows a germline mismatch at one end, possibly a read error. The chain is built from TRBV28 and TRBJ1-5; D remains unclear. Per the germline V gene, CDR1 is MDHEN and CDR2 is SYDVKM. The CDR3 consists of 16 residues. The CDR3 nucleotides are TGTGCCAGCAGTTTCCCACGGTCAAGATCATCTCAGCGCCAGCATTTT. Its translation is CASSFPRSRSSQRQHF. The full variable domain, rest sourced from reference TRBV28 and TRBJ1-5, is DVKVTQSSRYLVKRTGEKVFLECVQDMDHENMFWYRQDPGLGLRLIYFSYDVKMKEKGDIPEGYSVSREKKERFSLILESASTNQTSMYLCASSFPRSRSSQRQHFGDGTRLSIL.

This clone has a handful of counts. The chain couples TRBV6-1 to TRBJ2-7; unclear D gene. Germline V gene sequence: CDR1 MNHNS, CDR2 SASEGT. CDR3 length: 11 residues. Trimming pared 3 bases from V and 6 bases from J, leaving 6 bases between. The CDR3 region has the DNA TGTGCCAGCAGTGAGGGATTCGAGCAGTACTTC. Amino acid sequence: CASSEGFEQYF.

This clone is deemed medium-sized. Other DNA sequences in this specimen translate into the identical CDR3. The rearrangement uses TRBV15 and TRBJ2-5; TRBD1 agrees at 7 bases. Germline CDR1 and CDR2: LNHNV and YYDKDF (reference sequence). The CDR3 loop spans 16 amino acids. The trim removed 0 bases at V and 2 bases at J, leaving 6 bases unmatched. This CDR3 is CATSRDHRGYQETQYF. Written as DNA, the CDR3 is TGTGCCACCAGCAGAGATCACAGGGGCTATCAAGAGACCCAGTACTTC.

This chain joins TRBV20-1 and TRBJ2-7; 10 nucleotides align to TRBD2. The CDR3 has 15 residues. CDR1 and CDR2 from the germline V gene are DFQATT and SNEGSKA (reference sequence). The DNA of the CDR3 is TGCAGCGTCCTAAGGACTAGCGGAGCCCCTTACGAGCAGTACTTC. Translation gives CSVLRTSGAPYEQYF.

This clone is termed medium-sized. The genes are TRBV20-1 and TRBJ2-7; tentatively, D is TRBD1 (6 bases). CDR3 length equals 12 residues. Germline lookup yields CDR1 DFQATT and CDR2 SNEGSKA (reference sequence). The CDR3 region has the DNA TGCAGCCGGCTACAGGGTAATAACGAGCAGTACTTC. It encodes CSRLQGNNEQYF.

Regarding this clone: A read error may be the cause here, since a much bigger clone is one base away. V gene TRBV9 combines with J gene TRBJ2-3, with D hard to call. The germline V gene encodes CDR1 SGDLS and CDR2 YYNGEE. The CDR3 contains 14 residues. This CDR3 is CVSSVGGFTDTQYF. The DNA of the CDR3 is TGTGTCAGCAGCGTAGGCGGATTCACAGATACGCAGTATTTT.

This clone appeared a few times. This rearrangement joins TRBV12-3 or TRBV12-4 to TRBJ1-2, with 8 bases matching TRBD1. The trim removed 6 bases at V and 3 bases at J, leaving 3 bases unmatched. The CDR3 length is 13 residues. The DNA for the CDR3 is TGTGCCAGCAGCCTGGACAGGGACTATGGCTACACCTTC. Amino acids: CASSLDRDYGYTF.

The CDR3 reads CASKSNPRGTYEQYF. The CDR3, as DNA: TGTGCCAGCAAATCCAACCCCCGGGGAACCTACGAGCAGTACTTC. V usage is TRBV6-1 and J usage is TRBJ2-7; D might be TRBD2 (5 bases). CDR3 length: 15 residues. V lost 7 bases and J lost 2, with 18 bases in between. Germline V gene data show CDR1 as MNHNS and CDR2 as SASEGT.

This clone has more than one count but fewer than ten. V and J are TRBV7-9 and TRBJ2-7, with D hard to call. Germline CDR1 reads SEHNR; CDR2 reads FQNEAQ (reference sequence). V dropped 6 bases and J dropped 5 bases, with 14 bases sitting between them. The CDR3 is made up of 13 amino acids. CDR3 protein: CASSLDLRDEQYF. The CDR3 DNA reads TGTGCCAGCAGTTTGGACCTAAGGGACGAGCAGTACTTC.

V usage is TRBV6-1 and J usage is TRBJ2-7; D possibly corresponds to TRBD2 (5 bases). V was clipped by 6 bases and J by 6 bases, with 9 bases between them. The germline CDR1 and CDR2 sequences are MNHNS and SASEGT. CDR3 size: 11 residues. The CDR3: CASRRGSEQYF. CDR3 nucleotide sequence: TGTGCCAGCAGGAGAGGGAGCGAGCAGTACTTC.

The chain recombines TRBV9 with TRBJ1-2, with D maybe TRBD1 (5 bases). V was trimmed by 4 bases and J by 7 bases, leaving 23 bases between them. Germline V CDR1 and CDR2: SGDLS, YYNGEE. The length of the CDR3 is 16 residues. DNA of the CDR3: TGTGCCAGCAGCCCATCGAACAGGTGGCGTATAAGTGGCTACACCTTC. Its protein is CASSPSNRWRISGYTF.

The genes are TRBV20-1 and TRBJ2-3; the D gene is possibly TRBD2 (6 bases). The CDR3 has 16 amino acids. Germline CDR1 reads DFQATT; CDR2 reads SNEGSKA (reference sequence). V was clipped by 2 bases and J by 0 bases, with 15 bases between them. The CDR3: CSARTGRGWSTDTQYF. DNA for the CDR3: TGCAGTGCTAGAACCGGGAGAGGTTGGAGCACAGATACGCAGTATTTT.

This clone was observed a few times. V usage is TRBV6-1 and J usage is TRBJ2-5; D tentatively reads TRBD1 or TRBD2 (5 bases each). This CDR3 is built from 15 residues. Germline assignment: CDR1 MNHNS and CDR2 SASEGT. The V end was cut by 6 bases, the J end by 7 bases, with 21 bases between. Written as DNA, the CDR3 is TGTGCCAGCAGATCAACTAGAGGGGTTGGGTGGACCCAGTACTTC. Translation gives CASRSTRGVGWTQYF.

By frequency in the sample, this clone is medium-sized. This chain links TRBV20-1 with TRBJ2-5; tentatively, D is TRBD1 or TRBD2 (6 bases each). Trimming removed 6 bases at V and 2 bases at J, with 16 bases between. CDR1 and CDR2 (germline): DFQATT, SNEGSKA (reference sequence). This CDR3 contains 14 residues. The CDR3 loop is CSAPIRGLQETQYF. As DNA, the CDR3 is TGCAGTGCACCGATACGGGGGCTGCAAGAGACCCAGTACTTC.